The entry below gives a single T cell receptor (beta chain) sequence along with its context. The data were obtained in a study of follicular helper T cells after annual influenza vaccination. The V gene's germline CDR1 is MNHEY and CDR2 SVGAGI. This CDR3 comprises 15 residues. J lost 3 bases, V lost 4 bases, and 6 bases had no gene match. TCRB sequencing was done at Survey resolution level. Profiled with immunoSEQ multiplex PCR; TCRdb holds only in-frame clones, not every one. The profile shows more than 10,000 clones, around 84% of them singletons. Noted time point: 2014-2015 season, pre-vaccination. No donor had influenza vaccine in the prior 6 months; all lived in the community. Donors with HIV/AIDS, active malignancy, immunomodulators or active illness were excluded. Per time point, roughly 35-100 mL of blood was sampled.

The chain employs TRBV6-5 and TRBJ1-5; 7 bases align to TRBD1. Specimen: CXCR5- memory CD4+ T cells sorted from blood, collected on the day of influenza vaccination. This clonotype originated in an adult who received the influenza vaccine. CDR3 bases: TGTGCCAGCAGTTCTGACAGGGAGTACAATCAGCCCCAGCATTTT. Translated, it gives CASSSDREYNQPQHF.